This T cell receptor (beta chain) is from a study of blood T cell repertoires in COVID-19. The method was immunoSEQ multiplex PCR; TCRdb's version includes in-frame clones alone and lacks a portion of them. This table has tens of thousands of clones, 88% appearing once. With 6 bases removed from V and 7 bases from J, the gap between germline ends came to 16 bases. This CDR3 is built from 15 residues. Germline CDR1 LNHDA, CDR2 SQIVND (reference sequence). Material: peripheral blood. This TCR was sampled from a human donor in a cohort sampled during active COVID-19. The chain uses TRBV19 and TRBJ1-6; D remains ambiguous. The CDR3 protein is CASSQRRGANSPLHF. The CDR3 DNA is TGTGCCAGTAGCCAAAGGCGAGGAGCAAATTCACCCCTCCACTTT.